This record covers a single TCR beta chain. Its antigen is as yet unknown. This record comes from a study of post-analysis software for immune sequencing data. The study's findings and limits: About 5 TRBV segments were significantly more frequent in patients than in controls. TRBV5-6, TRBV5-1 and TRBV20-1 were among these segments.

Unique molecular identifiers featured in each of the TCR beta cDNA libraries. T cells numbering roughly 1 to 10 million gave rise to some 500,000 cDNA molecules. TCRdb fed the PCR reads into MiXCR, producing one record per CDR3 protein. The sample lists around 710,000 distinct CDR3 sequences, just over 45% occurring once. The CDR3 totals 14 residues. The germline CDR1 and CDR2 sequences are LNHNV and YYDKDF (reference sequence). V lost 1 base and J 11 bases, leaving 17 bases between the germline ends. The sequenced sample consisted of blood. The chain combines TRBV15 with TRBJ1-1; D gene unclear. The sequence was collected from a girl aged 10 to 17 with multiple sclerosis. The CDR3 bases are TGTGCCACCAGCAGAGTGATCAGTAACCCGGTGGCTTTCTTT. It encodes CATSRVISNPVAFF.